The 28 T cell receptor beta chains below come from one sample, sequenced in a study of CD8+ T cells in alopecia areata. Extraction of RNA preceded its reverse transcription into cDNA, which served as the sequencing template. Assay used: immunoSEQ multiplex PCR; TCRdb lists only in-frame clones, some missing. The sample holds tens of thousands of clones, approximately 60% seen once. Sequencing was performed on CD8+ T cells sorted from blood, taken at week 0. The receptors stem from a human donor with alopecia areata.

This chain connects TRBV29-1 to TRBJ2-7; possible D gene TRBD1, 6 bases. Trimming left V 0 bases short and J 3 bases short, with 15 bases between. The CDR3 loop spans 15 amino acids. Per germline, CDR1 SQVTM and CDR2 ANQGSEA. The CDR3 sequence is CSVEEEVGHLYEQYF. The DNA of the CDR3 is TGCAGCGTTGAAGAGGAGGTGGGACACCTCTACGAGCAGTACTTC.

This chain links TRBV5-1 with TRBJ2-7; tentatively, D is TRBD1 (6 bases). In germline, CDR1 is SGHRS, CDR2 YFSETQ. The CDR3 has 14 residues. Trimming took 0 bases from V and 1 from J, leaving 8 bases between them. The CDR3 region has the DNA TGCGCCAGCAGCTTGGAGGGGGATTCCTACGAGCAGTACTTC. Translating it yields CASSLEGDSYEQYF.

This clone turned up a few times. CDR3 residues: CASSPSGKNIQYF. DNA for the CDR3: TGTGCCAGCAGCCCTAGCGGAAAAAACATTCAGTACTTC. The chain joins TRBV6-5 to TRBJ2-4, with 7 bases matching TRBD2. The CDR3 has 13 amino acids. Germline V gene lookup returns CDR1 MNHEY and CDR2 SVGAGI. V was pared by 6 bases and J by 4 bases, with 3 bases of the junction left unmatched.

The CDR3 coding sequence is TGTGCCAGCAGTTACTCGAGACAGGGGATCTATGGCTACACCTTC. The encoded protein is CASSYSRQGIYGYTF. The rearrangement links TRBV6-5 to TRBJ1-2; TRBD1 matches 8 bases. CDR1 is MNHEY and CDR2 is SVGAGI in the germline V gene. The CDR3 contains 15 residues. With V trimmed by 0 bases and J by 4 bases, 4 bases remained unmatched.

V is TRBV5-1 and J is TRBJ2-7; weak D call: TRBD1 (6 bases). The length of the CDR3 is 16 residues. CDR1 SGHRS and CDR2 YFSETQ come from the germline V gene. V gave up 3 bases and J gave up 2 bases, with 18 bases separating them. CDR3 sequence (DNA): TGCGCCAGCAGCTCCAACAGGGATGACGGAACCTACGAGCAGTACTTC. It encodes CASSSNRDDGTYEQYF. Full variable domain (outside the CDR3, taken from reference TRBV5-1 and TRBJ2-7): KAGVTQTPRYLIKTRGQQVTLSCSPISGHRSVSWYQQTPGQGLQFLFEYFSETQRNKGNFPGRFSGRQFSNSRSEMNVSTLELGDSALYLCASSSNRDDGTYEQYFGPGTRLTVT.

The rearrangement uses TRBV2 and TRBJ1-1, with 12 bases aligning to TRBD1. The CDR3 covers 15 residues. V shed 6 bases and J 4 bases; nucleotides not matched to a gene: 6. Germline CDR1 and CDR2: SNHLY and FYNNEI. CDR3 nucleotide sequence: TGTGCCAGCAGGAAGGGACAGGGGGCTACCACTGAAGCTTTCTTT. It yields the protein CASRKGQGATTEAFF. The complete variable domain, with remaining parts taken from reference TRBV2 and TRBJ1-1, reads EPEVTQTPSHQVTQMGQEVILRCVPISNHLYFYWYRQILGQKVEFLVSFYNNEISEKSEIFDDQFSVERPDGSNFTLKIRSTKLEDSAMYFCASRKGQGATTEAFFGQGTRLTVV.

The V and J genes are TRBV13 and TRBJ1-2; D is perhaps TRBD1 (5 bases). The CDR3 spans 15 residues. The germline gives CDR1 PRHDT, CDR2 FYEKMQ (reference sequence). Trimming left V 5 bases short and J 6 bases short, with 19 bases between. The CDR3, as DNA: TGTGCCAGCAGCCTTACCGGGACGTCGGTCGATGGCTACACCTTC. Translated, it gives CASSLTGTSVDGYTF.

The J gene is TRBJ1-5, the V gene TRBV2, with D maybe TRBD1 (6 bases). The germline V and J ends were trimmed by 4 bases and 5 bases, with 18 bases remaining between them. Germline V gene data show CDR1 as SNHLY and CDR2 as FYNNEI. This CDR3 has 16 amino acids. CDR3 region: CASSAYGGQPDQPQHF. The CDR3 region has the DNA TGTGCCAGCAGTGCTTACGGGGGGCAACCCGATCAGCCCCAGCATTTT.

The V and J genes are TRBV5-4 and TRBJ2-3; D is unresolved. Germline assignment: CDR1 SGHNT and CDR2 YYREEE (reference sequence). V was trimmed by 2 bases and J by 5 bases, leaving 3 bases between them. This CDR3 comprises 11 residues. The DNA for the CDR3 is TGTGCCAGCAGCTTAGGAGATACGCAGTATTTT. Its protein product is CASSLGDTQYF. The complete variable domain, with remaining parts taken from reference TRBV5-4 and TRBJ2-3, reads ETGVTQSPTHLIKTRGQQVTLRCSSQSGHNTVSWYQQALGQGPQFIFQYYREEENGRGNFPPRFSGLQFPNYSSELNVNALELDDSALYLCASSLGDTQYFGPGTRLTVL.

J is TRBJ2-5 and V is TRBV27; TRBD2 might be the D (7 bases). Per germline, CDR1 MNHEY and CDR2 SMNVEV (reference sequence). Trimming removed 3 bases from V and 4 bases from J, with 18 bases in between. This CDR3 has 16 residues. CDR3 nucleotides: TGTGCCAGCAGTTTCCGGAGGGGGGGCCGCGGAGAGACCCAGTACTTC. Encoded protein: CASSFRRGGRGETQYF.

J is TRBJ1-1 and V is TRBV5-6, with D unresolved. The germline gives CDR1 SGHDT, CDR2 YYEEEE. V gave up 3 bases and J gave up 6 bases, with 6 bases separating them. The CDR3 length is 11 residues. CDR3 DNA: TGTGCCAGCAGCTACCTTTCTGAAGCTTTCTTT. Translating gives CASSYLSEAFF.

This clone was counted only a few times. The rearrangement joins TRBV4-1 to TRBJ2-1; TRBD2 matches at 11 bases. Germline values: CDR1 MGHRA, CDR2 YSYEKL. The CDR3 is 17 residues long. The J segment lost 8 bases and the V segment lost 0 bases, leaving 9 bases of the junction unmatched. CDR3 DNA: TGCGCCAGCAGCCAAGATCCCACTAGCGGGAGAAGGGATGAGCAGTTCTTC. Protein sequence: CASSQDPTSGRRDEQFF.

The genes are TRBV5-7 and TRBJ2-1; no reliable D call. TRBV5-7 counts as an open reading frame of uncertain function. CDR3 size: 15 residues. Trimming stripped 2 bases from V and 6 bases from J, with 15 bases between. The CDR3 DNA reads TGTGCCAGCAGCTTCGTCAAGAAGAAACTCAATGAGCAGTTCTTC. Translating it yields CASSFVKKKLNEQFF.

J is TRBJ1-1 and V is TRBV5-1; D remains unclear. The CDR3 totals 14 residues. CDR1 and CDR2 from the germline V gene are SGHRS and YFSETQ. V was cut by 0 bases and J by 1 base, with 7 bases left in between. The CDR3 sequence is CASSLGLSNTEAFF. CDR3 nucleotides: TGCGCCAGCAGCTTGGGACTGTCGAACACTGAAGCTTTCTTT. The variable domain in full, completed from reference TRBV5-1 and TRBJ1-1, reads KAGVTQTPRYLIKTRGQQVTLSCSPISGHRSVSWYQQTPGQGLQFLFEYFSETQRNKGNFPGRFSGRQFSNSRSEMNVSTLELGDSALYLCASSLGLSNTEAFFGQGTRLTVV.

The V call is TRBV6-5, the J call TRBJ2-5; D gene ambiguous. There are 13 residues in the CDR3. Trimming took 7 bases from V and 2 from J, leaving 11 bases between them. Germline V lookup: CDR1 MNHEY, CDR2 SVGAGI. CDR3 sequence: CASTNHPQETQYF. The CDR3 DNA sequence: TGTGCCAGCACCAACCACCCTCAAGAGACCCAGTACTTC.

Remarks on this clone: The same CDR3 arises from other DNA sequences in this sample as well. The chain recombines TRBV30 with TRBJ1-5; 10 bases agree with TRBD1. Germline assignment: CDR1 GTSNPN and CDR2 SVGIG (reference sequence). The CDR3 is 14 residues long. V trimming: 2 bases; J trimming: 4 bases; junction bases outside the gene matches: 2. CDR3: CAWSPGQGNQPQHF. The CDR3 DNA follows: TGTGCCTGGAGTCCGGGACAGGGGAATCAGCCCCAGCATTTT.

The chain joins TRBV9 to TRBJ1-5, with 7 nucleotides matching TRBD1. V was clipped by 3 bases and J by 5 bases; unmatched bases: 5. Germline CDR1 SGDLS, CDR2 YYNGEE. The CDR3 is 14 residues long. The CDR3 here is CASSAGTVYQPQHF. Here the CDR3 DNA reads TGTGCCAGCAGCGCCGGGACAGTTTATCAGCCCCAGCATTTT. The full variable domain, in which reference TRBV9 and TRBJ1-5 provide the parts outside the CDR3, is DSGVTQTPKHLITATGQRVTLRCSPRSGDLSVYWYQQSLDQGLQFLIQYYNGEERAKGNILERFSAQQFPDLHSELNLSSLELGDSALYFCASSAGTVYQPQHFGDGTRLSIL.

The chain recombines TRBV4-1 with TRBJ1-1; D gene ambiguous. From germline, CDR1 is MGHRA and CDR2 YSYEKL. The CDR3 length is 12 residues. V shed 4 bases and J shed 10 bases, with 13 bases lying between them. The CDR3 loop reads CASSRPTGRAFF. CDR3 in DNA: TGCGCCAGCAGCCGGCCGACCGGGAGAGCTTTCTTT.

The chain employs TRBV27 and TRBJ1-5, with unresolved D. The V gene lost 2 bases and the J gene lost 3 bases, with 5 bases spanning the gap. Germline V gives CDR1 MNHEY, CDR2 SMNVEV (reference sequence). This CDR3 is 13 amino acids long. The CDR3 DNA sequence: TGTGCCAGCAGTTTAGGCCTCAATCAGCCCCAGCATTTT. It codes for CASSLGLNQPQHF.

V usage is TRBV29-1 and J usage is TRBJ2-6; no clear D. The CDR3 length is 16 residues. The germline gives CDR1 SQVTM, CDR2 ANQGSEA. V lost 1 base to trimming and J lost 0 bases, with 10 bases between them. The CDR3 DNA reads TGCAGCGTTGAAGGGACGTATAGCTCTGGGGCCAACGTCCTGACTTTC. Amino acids: CSVEGTYSSGANVLTF.

This clone was seen only a few times. CDR3 in DNA: TGCAGCGCGAATTATGGGCTCAATGAGCAGTTCTTC. This encodes CSANYGLNEQFF. V and J are TRBV29-1 and TRBJ2-1, with unresolved D. V was trimmed by 7 bases and J by 6 bases, leaving 13 bases between them. Germline lookup yields CDR1 SQVTM and CDR2 ANQGSEA. The CDR3 is made up of 12 amino acids.

V gene TRBV29-1 combines with J gene TRBJ1-5, with D perhaps TRBD1 (5 bases). The length of the CDR3 is 13 residues. Trimming removed 7 bases from V and 3 bases from J, with 13 bases in between. Germline assignment: CDR1 SQVTM and CDR2 ANQGSEA. The DNA for the CDR3 is TGCAGCGGCTCTAGGGGCTCCAATCAGCCCCAGCATTTT. Translating it yields CSGSRGSNQPQHF.

The V and J genes are TRBV4-3 and TRBJ2-7, with a weak D call TRBD2 (5 bases). The CDR3 is 18 residues long. Trimming removed 0 bases at V and 0 bases at J, with 18 bases between. Germline CDR1 is LGHNA and CDR2 is YSLEER. The CDR3 coding sequence is TGCGCCAGCAGCCAAGAGACGTTGGGCGGGCCCAGCTCCTACGAGCAGTACTTC. Translating it yields CASSQETLGGPSSYEQYF.

This sequence joins TRBV5-6 and TRBJ2-5; TRBD2 might be the D (5 bases). V shed 0 bases and J shed 3 bases, with 15 bases lying between them. Germline V gene sequence: CDR1 SGHDT, CDR2 YYEEEE. The CDR3 sequence is 16 residues long. The CDR3 nucleotides read TGTGCCAGCAGCTTGGCTTCCCGGACTCAGAAAGAGACCCAGTACTTC. Translating it yields CASSLASRTQKETQYF.

The chain is built from TRBV4-1 and TRBJ2-5, with D possibly matching TRBD2 (5 bases). There are 15 residues in the CDR3. Germline CDR1 and CDR2: MGHRA and YSYEKL. V was pared by 4 bases and J by 5 bases, with 17 bases between. CDR3 loop: CASSPGGRGAETQYF. The CDR3 DNA reads TGCGCCAGCAGCCCAGGTGGCCGGGGTGCGGAGACCCAGTACTTC.

The gene calls are TRBV4-3 and TRBJ2-7; tentatively, D is TRBD1 (6 bases). In germline, CDR1 is LGHNA, CDR2 YSLEER. The V gene lost 0 bases and the J gene lost 5 bases, with 11 bases spanning the gap. The CDR3 spans 14 residues. The CDR3 DNA follows: TGCGCCAGCAGCCAAGATTTGGGGGCCAACGAGCAGTACTTC. As protein: CASSQDLGANEQYF.

J is TRBJ1-1 and V is TRBV7-9; 8 bases are shared with TRBD1. The ends lost 7 bases at V and 0 bases at J; junction bases unmatched: 13. This CDR3 is built from 17 residues. Germline values: CDR1 SEHNR, CDR2 FQNEAQ (reference sequence). CDR3 sequence: CASKTDRGLTMNTEAFF. The CDR3 DNA reads as TGTGCCAGCAAAACCGACAGGGGACTAACAATGAACACTGAAGCTTTCTTT.

This clone was seen only a few times. The chain employs TRBV6-5 and TRBJ2-5; D possibly corresponds to TRBD2 (7 bases). V lost 8 bases, J lost 4 bases, and 17 bases lay in between. Germline lookup yields CDR1 MNHEY and CDR2 SVGAGI. The CDR3 covers 14 residues. As DNA, the CDR3 is TGTGCCAGCGCAATTAGGGGGGGATCAGAGACCCAGTACTTC. Its translation is CASAIRGGSETQYF.